The T cell receptor (beta chain) under discussion was sequenced for a study of T cell responses to AZD1222 COVID-19 vaccine. The table came from immunoSEQ multiplex PCR; TCRdb's copy has only in-frame clones and leaves some out. The sample lists about 81,000 clones, 91% occurring once. The study's findings and limits: The donor cohort was predominantly white British with a female majority, and clonal diversity may have been underestimated. Spike-specific TCR depth and breadth grew after two AZD1222 doses.

As regards this clone: Its specificity is not known.

Germline CDR1 is SGHTA and CDR2 is FQGNSA. The CDR3 has 14 residues. Trimming at V came to 3 bases and at J to 3 bases, leaving 1 base not matched to a gene. The TCR comes from an adult who received the AZD1222 COVID-19 vaccine. The chain links TRBV7-2 to TRBJ2-1; 8 nucleotides align to TRBD2. The material was peripheral blood, obtained 28 days after the second AZD1222 dose. This CDR3 reads CASSFSGVYNEQFF. CDR3 DNA: TGTGCCAGCAGCTTTAGCGGGGTCTACAATGAGCAGTTCTTC.